The 19 T cell receptor beta chains given below trace back to one sample, sequenced in a study of STAT5B mutations in CD4+ large granular lymphocyte leukemia. The protocol was immunoSEQ multiplex PCR, while the TCRdb copy is restricted to in-frame clones and leaves out a portion. The sample includes roughly 36,000 clones, 65% to 70% of them seen just once. Sequencing was done on a sample of CD4+ T cells from blood buffy coats. All receptors come from a human donor in good health.

The genes are TRBV27 and TRBJ2-1; perhaps TRBD1 as D (5 bases). CDR1 is MNHEY, CDR2 SMNVEV, per germline (reference sequence). V was pared by 3 bases and J by 7 bases, with 13 bases between. This CDR3 comprises 14 residues. Here the CDR3 reads CASSLGQGSNEQFF. The CDR3 DNA reads as TGTGCCAGCAGTTTGGGGCAGGGCAGTAATGAGCAGTTCTTC.

This clone appeared a few times. This chain connects TRBV5-4 to TRBJ1-2; no clear D gene. Germline-derived CDR1 and CDR2 are SGHNT and YYREEE (reference sequence). V shed 3 bases and J shed 0 bases, with 6 bases lying between them. The CDR3 covers 13 residues. CDR3 region: CASSSQSNYGYTF. CDR3 nucleotides: TGTGCCAGCAGCTCGCAGTCTAACTATGGCTACACCTTC.

The rearrangement uses TRBV2 and TRBJ2-2; TRBD2 matches 8 bases. The CDR3 sequence is 16 residues long. V lost 4 bases to trimming and J lost 4 bases; unmatched junction nucleotides: 8. CDR1 is SNHLY and CDR2 is FYNNEI in the germline V gene. CDR3 residues: CASSGLGLEVTGELFF. The CDR3 DNA is TGTGCCAGCAGTGGTCTGGGACTAGAAGTCACCGGGGAGCTGTTTTTT. The variable domain in full, with the rest retrieved from reference TRBV2 and TRBJ2-2, is EPEVTQTPSHQVTQMGQEVILRCVPISNHLYFYWYRQILGQKVEFLVSFYNNEISEKSEIFDDQFSVERPDGSNFTLKIRSTKLEDSAMYFCASSGLGLEVTGELFFGEGSRLTVL.

V usage is TRBV27 and J usage is TRBJ2-5; TRBD1 agrees at 7 bases. This CDR3 is 15 amino acids long. From germline, CDR1 is MNHEY and CDR2 SMNVEV (reference sequence). V trimming: 6 bases; J trimming: 2 bases; junction bases outside the gene matches: 9. The CDR3 loop reads CASRPQRGRQETQYF. CDR3 DNA: TGTGCCAGCAGGCCTCAAAGGGGGCGGCAAGAGACCCAGTACTTC.

The chain carries TRBV30 and TRBJ2-7; unclear D gene. The CDR3 loop spans 11 amino acids. V lost 6 bases to trimming and J lost 7 bases, with 13 bases between them. The V gene's germline CDR1 is GTSNPN and CDR2 SVGIG (reference sequence). The CDR3 DNA sequence: TGTGCCTGTTCCTTTAAGCAGGAGCAGTACTTC. It codes for CACSFKQEQYF.

This chain joins TRBV6-5 and TRBJ2-7; 7 bases fit TRBD1. The CDR3 runs 16 residues. V was pared by 1 base and J by 0 bases, with 6 bases of the junction left unmatched. CDR1 is MNHEY, CDR2 SVGAGI, per germline. The CDR3 DNA follows: TGTGCCAGCAGTTACTGGACAGGCCGAAGCTCCTACGAGCAGTACTTC. Translation: CASSYWTGRSSYEQYF.

This clone was seen a handful of times. The genes are TRBV5-6 and TRBJ1-3; unclear D gene. Germline V gene data show CDR1 as SGHDT and CDR2 as YYEEEE. Between the trimmed V and J ends, which lost 0 bases and 4 bases, there was a span of 11 bases. This CDR3 has 15 amino acids. CDR3 in amino acids: CASSLDSYSGNTIYF. CDR3 DNA sequence: TGTGCCAGCAGCTTGGACTCGTATAGCGGAAACACCATATATTTT.

The rearrangement uses TRBV18 and TRBJ2-3, with no clear D. Germline CDR1 is KGHSH and CDR2 is LQKENI. V lost 3 bases, J lost 0 bases, and 7 bases lay in between. The CDR3 is made up of 14 amino acids. In nucleotides, the CDR3 is TGTGCCAGCTCACCGAAGACCAGCACAGATACGCAGTATTTT. Translated: CASSPKTSTDTQYF.

DNA of the CDR3: TGTGCCAGCTCACCCGCCGGGACGTTGAACACCGGGGAGCTGTTTTTT. Amino acid sequence: CASSPAGTLNTGELFF. The chain recombines TRBV18 with TRBJ2-2; D may correspond to TRBD1 or TRBD2 (5 bases each). Per germline, CDR1 KGHSH and CDR2 LQKENI. The CDR3 is 16 amino acids. Trimming stripped 3 bases from V and 1 base from J, with 12 bases between.

The genes are TRBV9 and TRBJ2-5; tentatively, D is TRBD1 (6 bases). The CDR3 spans 13 residues. Per the germline V gene, CDR1 is SGDLS and CDR2 is YYNGEE. V lost 3 bases and J 7 bases, leaving 13 bases between the germline ends. CDR3 in amino acids: CASSAVQGWTQYF. In DNA, the CDR3 is TGTGCCAGCAGCGCCGTACAGGGTTGGACCCAGTACTTC.

In this sample, this clone turned up a few times. The gene calls are TRBV19 and TRBJ2-1, with D possibly TRBD2 on 7 matching bases. The germline CDR1 and CDR2 sequences are LNHDA and SQIVND (reference sequence). V dropped 6 bases and J dropped 0 bases, with 18 bases sitting between them. CDR3 size: 17 residues. The chain's CDR3 is CASRKRRGLTSYNEQFF. CDR3 nucleotide sequence: TGTGCCAGTAGGAAGAGGCGGGGGCTTACCTCCTACAATGAGCAGTTCTTC.

The rearrangement joins TRBV6-5 to TRBJ1-2; the D is unclear. The germline gives CDR1 MNHEY, CDR2 SVGAGI. The CDR3 covers 14 residues. V lost 0 bases, J lost 8 bases, and 13 bases lay in between. The DNA of the CDR3 is TGTGCCAGCAGTTACTCCCAACGGGTCCAGGGCTACACCTTC. It codes for CASSYSQRVQGYTF.

This clone was seen more than once but under ten times. This rearrangement joins TRBV4-2 to TRBJ1-5, with D perhaps matching TRBD1 (5 bases). This CDR3 is built from 16 residues. V lost 0 bases, J lost 6 bases, and 15 bases lay in between. CDR1 is LGHNA, CDR2 YNFKEQ, per germline. CDR3 nucleotide sequence: TGTGCCAGCAGCCAAGATGTTCTAAGGGGCGTTCAGCCCCAGCATTTT. Protein product: CASSQDVLRGVQPQHF.

The rearrangement joins TRBV5-6 to TRBJ1-2, with D maybe TRBD1 (5 bases). This CDR3 has 14 residues. The germline V and J ends were trimmed by 0 bases and 4 bases, with 10 bases remaining between them. Germline V gene sequence: CDR1 SGHDT, CDR2 YYEEEE. The CDR3: CASSLGQLIYGYTF. The CDR3 nucleotides read TGTGCCAGCAGCTTGGGACAGTTAATCTATGGCTACACCTTC.

The J gene is TRBJ1-4, the V gene TRBV15; 7 nucleotides agree with TRBD1. Germline lookup yields CDR1 LNHNV and CDR2 YYDKDF (reference sequence). V lost 2 bases and J lost 5; bases outside the gene matches: 5. CDR3 length: 15 residues. CDR3 DNA sequence: TGTGCCACCAGCAGAACGGGACAGCTAAATGAAAAACTGTTTTTT. It translates to CATSRTGQLNEKLFF.

This chain connects TRBV5-4 to TRBJ2-6; the D call may be TRBD1 or TRBD2 (6 bases each). The CDR3 spans 18 residues. Germline CDR1 is SGHNT and CDR2 is YYREEE (reference sequence). V gave up 4 bases and J gave up 2 bases, with 19 bases separating them. CDR3 in DNA: TGTGCCAGCAGCAGGGGTTCAAGGGGGGTCGCTGGGGCCAACGTCCTGACTTTC. Translation: CASSRGSRGVAGANVLTF.

The rearrangement uses TRBV6-1 and TRBJ1-2, with 8 bases identical to TRBD1. V lost 9 bases to trimming and J lost 3 bases; unmatched junction nucleotides: 9. Germline CDR1 and CDR2: MNHNS and SASEGT. This CDR3 contains 14 residues. CDR3 coding DNA: TGTGCCAGTGACAGGGGCCTCACTGACTATGGCTACACCTTC. This encodes CASDRGLTDYGYTF.

In nucleotides, the CDR3 is TGCAGCGTTTCCCCCTACACCTTC. Protein product: CSVSPYTF. This rearrangement joins TRBV29-1 to TRBJ1-2; D gene ambiguous. In germline, CDR1 is SQVTM, CDR2 ANQGSEA. This CDR3 has 8 amino acids. Between the trimmed V and J ends, which lost 5 bases and 10 bases, there was a span of 5 bases.

The chain employs TRBV7-2 and TRBJ1-2; a possible D gene is TRBD1 (5 bases). This CDR3 has 14 residues. Trimming removed 5 bases from V and 5 bases from J, with 15 bases in between. CDR1 and CDR2 (germline): SGHTA, FQGNSA. CDR3 sequence (DNA): TGTGCCAGCAGCCGTAGCGGGGGAACTTATGGCTACACCTTC. This codes for CASSRSGGTYGYTF.